Below, 7 T cell receptor beta chains from the same sample are listed, as sequenced in a study of blood T cell repertoires in COVID-19. TCRdb's copy holds only in-frame clones and misses some; the assay was immunoSEQ multiplex PCR. The table lists tens of thousands of clones, around 76% of them singletons, with approximately 13% in the top ten. The specimen sequenced was peripheral blood. Source of these receptors: an elderly woman with acute or convalescent COVID-19.

The chain combines TRBV11-1 with TRBJ1-1, with D hard to call. CDR1 and CDR2 from the germline V gene are SGHAT and FQDESV (reference sequence). V was trimmed by 4 bases and J by 3 bases, leaving 3 bases between them. This CDR3 is 11 amino acids long. This chain's CDR3 is CASSSDTEAFF. As DNA, the CDR3 is TGTGCCAGCAGCTCCGACACTGAAGCTTTCTTT.

This clone showed up just once. The rearrangement uses TRBV5-4 and TRBJ2-7; TRBD1 aligns across 11 bases. This CDR3 spans 15 amino acids. The germline V gene has CDR1 SGHNT and CDR2 YYREEE (reference sequence). V lost 4 bases to trimming and J lost 2 bases; unmatched junction nucleotides: 5. DNA of the CDR3: TGTGCCAGCAGCCCTCCGGGACAGGGGGCCTACGAGCAGTACTTC. Translated: CASSPPGQGAYEQYF.

V is TRBV27 and J is TRBJ2-7; maybe TRBD2 (6 bases). The CDR3 has 16 residues. The germline gives CDR1 MNHEY, CDR2 SMNVEV (reference sequence). Trimming shortened V by 3 bases and J by 4 bases, and 19 bases separated the two germline ends. CDR3 bases: TGTGCCAGCAGTTTCATCCGAGGGGCTCGGGGGTACGAGCAGTACTTC. Its translation is CASSFIRGARGYEQYF.

The chain has TRBV30 and TRBJ2-1, with D hard to call. Trimming took 5 bases from V and 3 from J, leaving 5 bases between them. This CDR3 is built from 11 residues. Germline values: CDR1 GTSNPN, CDR2 SVGIG (reference sequence). CDR3 DNA: TGTGCCTGGGGGTACTACAATGAGCAGTTCTTC. Its translation is CAWGYYNEQFF.

The V and J genes are TRBV12-3 or TRBV12-4 and TRBJ2-7, with 7 bases matching TRBD2. V lost 5 bases and J lost 5; bases outside the gene matches: 3. CDR3 length: 12 amino acids. The CDR3, as DNA: TGTGCCAGCAGTGCCGCGGGAGACGAGCAGTACTTC. Encoded protein: CASSAAGDEQYF.

The V call is TRBV5-1, the J call TRBJ2-3; the D gene is possibly TRBD2 (5 bases). Germline values: CDR1 SGHRS, CDR2 YFSETQ. The CDR3 runs to 13 residues. Between the trimmed V and J ends, which lost 2 bases and 5 bases, there was a span of 9 bases. CDR3 sequence: CASSFGLEDTQYF. CDR3 sequence (DNA): TGCGCCAGCAGCTTTGGACTCGAAGATACGCAGTATTTT. Full variable domain (missing parts from reference TRBV5-1 and TRBJ2-3): KAGVTQTPRYLIKTRGQQVTLSCSPISGHRSVSWYQQTPGQGLQFLFEYFSETQRNKGNFPGRFSGRQFSNSRSEMNVSTLELGDSALYLCASSFGLEDTQYFGPGTRLTVL.

The gene calls are TRBV11-1 and TRBJ1-1; no firm D call. Germline loops: CDR1 SGHAT, CDR2 FQDESV (reference sequence). This CDR3 region has 14 residues. The germline V and J ends were trimmed by 5 bases and 3 bases, with 13 bases remaining between them. The CDR3 is CASSPRRLDTEAFF. CDR3 in DNA: TGTGCCAGCAGCCCTAGACGGCTGGACACTGAAGCTTTCTTT.